Below, 9 T cell receptor beta chains from the same sample are listed, as sequenced in a study of Ad26.COV2.S vaccination and SARS-CoV-2 variants. Treatment: 15 to 20 received Ad26.COV2.S at low or high dose, single or two shots; about 5 received placebo; per-sample allocation not given. Each sample was drawn 63 days after the first injection (of vaccine or placebo). The method was immunoSEQ multiplex PCR; TCRdb's version includes in-frame clones alone and lacks a portion of them. This sample yields around 250,000 clones, of which around 87% are seen a single time; under 4% belongs to the top ten. The input for sequencing was peripheral blood, taken in a trial of Ad26.COV2.S vaccine versus placebo. Source of these receptors: a person aged 18-65 years who received the Ad26.COV2.S COVID-19 vaccine or a placebo.

The chain joins TRBV6-4 to TRBJ1-2; D is ambiguous. V lost 2 bases and J lost 3, with 7 bases in between. The CDR3 spans 13 residues. Germline V gene sequence: CDR1 MRHNA, CDR2 SNTAGT. CDR3 sequence (DNA): TGTGCCAGCAGTGACGTCCCCCACTATGGCTACACCTTC. It encodes CASSDVPHYGYTF.

The rearrangement joins TRBV6-2 or TRBV6-3 to TRBJ1-5; D may be TRBD1 (5 bases). Trimming took 5 bases from V and 7 from J, leaving 21 bases between them. Germline CDR1 MNHEY, CDR2 SVGEGT. This CDR3 region has 16 residues. In nucleotides, the CDR3 is TGTGCCAGCAGTGCTTCCGGACGTGGGGGGATCCAGCCCCAGCATTTT. It codes for CASSASGRGGIQPQHF.

The V and J genes are TRBV5-1 and TRBJ1-6; D might be TRBD1 (5 bases). V was clipped by 0 bases and J by 0 bases, with 7 bases between them. The CDR3 spans 16 residues. The germline V gene has CDR1 SGHRS and CDR2 YFSETQ. The CDR3 sequence: CASSLGDSSYNSPLHF. The CDR3 nucleotides are TGCGCCAGCAGCTTGGGTGACAGCTCCTATAATTCACCCCTCCACTTT.

The chain is built from TRBV29-1 and TRBJ2-3; D could derive from TRBD1 or TRBD2 (5 bases each). The CDR3 has 12 residues. Deletions cut 2 bases from V and 9 bases from J, with 12 bases between. Germline CDR1 and CDR2: SQVTM and ANQGSEA. CDR3 amino acids: CSVEHGRDTQYF. CDR3 in DNA: TGCAGCGTTGAACACGGACGGGACACGCAGTATTTT.

J is TRBJ2-5 and V is TRBV30; D remains ambiguous. Germline loops: CDR1 GTSNPN, CDR2 SVGIG (reference sequence). The V end was cut by 1 base, the J end by 5 bases, with 11 bases between. This CDR3 spans 13 amino acids. CDR3 protein: CAWSGGMQETQYF. Here the CDR3 DNA reads TGTGCCTGGAGTGGTGGGATGCAGGAGACCCAGTACTTC.

This clone occurred once. The gene calls are TRBV30 and TRBJ1-5, with D possibly matching TRBD1 (5 bases). This CDR3 spans 15 amino acids. Per germline, CDR1 GTSNPN and CDR2 SVGIG (reference sequence). The V end was cut by 2 bases, the J end by 4 bases, with 15 bases between. The CDR3 is CAWSLPGSSNQPQHF. CDR3 nucleotide sequence: TGTGCCTGGAGTCTCCCAGGGAGTAGTAATCAGCCCCAGCATTTT.

This chain connects TRBV5-1 to TRBJ1-2; TRBD1 is a possible D gene (5 bases). The V end was cut by 0 bases, the J end by 6 bases, with 12 bases between. The CDR3 is 14 amino acids. The V gene's germline CDR1 is SGHRS and CDR2 YFSETQ. The CDR3 loop reads CASSLAGRGDGYTF. The CDR3 nucleotides read TGCGCCAGCAGCTTGGCTGGTAGGGGTGATGGCTACACCTTC.

This chain links TRBV3-1 (or the pseudogene TRBV3-2) with TRBJ2-7; perhaps D is TRBD1 or TRBD2 (6 bases each). CDR1 is LGHDT, CDR2 YNNKEL, per germline (reference sequence). The germline V and J ends were trimmed by 0 bases and 13 bases, with 13 bases remaining between them. CDR3 length: 12 residues. CDR3 DNA sequence: TGTGCCAGCAGCCAAGACGTGGGGGGCTCTTACTTC. Residues: CASSQDVGGSYF.

The rearrangement uses TRBV19 and TRBJ2-5, with 7 positions matching TRBD2. The CDR3 extends over 16 amino acids. The germline CDR1 and CDR2 sequences are LNHDA and SQIVND (reference sequence). V lost 5 bases and J lost 4; bases outside the gene matches: 13. The CDR3 DNA sequence: TGTGCCAGTAGTCGGGGGGACTACCCTCACCGAGAGACCCAGTACTTC. As protein: CASSRGDYPHRETQYF.